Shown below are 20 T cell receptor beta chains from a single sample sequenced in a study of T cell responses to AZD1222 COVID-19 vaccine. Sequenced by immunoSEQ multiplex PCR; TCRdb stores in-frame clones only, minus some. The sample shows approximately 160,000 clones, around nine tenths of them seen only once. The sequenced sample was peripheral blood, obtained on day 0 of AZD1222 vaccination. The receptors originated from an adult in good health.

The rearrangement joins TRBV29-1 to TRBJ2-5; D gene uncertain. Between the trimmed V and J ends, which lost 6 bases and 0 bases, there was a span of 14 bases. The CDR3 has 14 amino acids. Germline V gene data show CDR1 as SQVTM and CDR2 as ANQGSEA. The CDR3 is CSVADTLNQETQYF. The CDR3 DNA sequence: TGCAGCGTCGCTGATACACTGAACCAAGAGACCCAGTACTTC.

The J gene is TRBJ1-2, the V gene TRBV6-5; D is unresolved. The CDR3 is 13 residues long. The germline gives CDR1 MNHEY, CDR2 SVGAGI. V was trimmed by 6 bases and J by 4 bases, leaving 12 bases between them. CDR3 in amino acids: CASRLEITYGYTF. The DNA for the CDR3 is TGTGCCAGCAGGCTCGAGATTACCTATGGCTACACCTTC.

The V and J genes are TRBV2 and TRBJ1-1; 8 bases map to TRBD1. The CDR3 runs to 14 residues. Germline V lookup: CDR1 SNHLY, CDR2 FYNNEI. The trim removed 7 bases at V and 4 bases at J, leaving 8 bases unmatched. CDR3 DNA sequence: TGTGCCAGCAACCAGGGGGCCATGGGCACTGAAGCTTTCTTT. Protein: CASNQGAMGTEAFF.

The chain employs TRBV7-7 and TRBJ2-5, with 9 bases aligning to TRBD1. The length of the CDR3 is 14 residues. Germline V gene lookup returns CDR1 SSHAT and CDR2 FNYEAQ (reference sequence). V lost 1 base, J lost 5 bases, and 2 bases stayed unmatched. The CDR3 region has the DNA TGTGCCAGCAGCTTAGGGACAGGGGCGGAGACCCAGTACTTC. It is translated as CASSLGTGAETQYF.

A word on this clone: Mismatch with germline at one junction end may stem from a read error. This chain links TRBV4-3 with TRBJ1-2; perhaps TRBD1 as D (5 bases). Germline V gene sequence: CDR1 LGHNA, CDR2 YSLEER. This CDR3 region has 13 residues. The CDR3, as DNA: TGCGCCAGCAGCCCCCACCAGGGAGGGGTATGGTCCTTC. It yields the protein CASSPHQGGVWSF.

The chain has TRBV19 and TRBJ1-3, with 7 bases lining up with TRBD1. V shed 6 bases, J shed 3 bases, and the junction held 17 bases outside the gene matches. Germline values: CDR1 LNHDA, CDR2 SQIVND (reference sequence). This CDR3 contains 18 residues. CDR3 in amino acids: CASSPTRQGRSGGNTIYF. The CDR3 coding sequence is TGTGCCAGTAGCCCCACACGACAGGGAAGGAGTGGTGGAAACACCATATATTTT.

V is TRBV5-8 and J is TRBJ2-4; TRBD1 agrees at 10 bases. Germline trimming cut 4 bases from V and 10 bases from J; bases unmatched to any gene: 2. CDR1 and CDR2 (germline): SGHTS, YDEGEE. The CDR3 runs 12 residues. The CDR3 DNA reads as TGTGCCAGCAGCAAGGGACAGGGGATTCAGTACTTC. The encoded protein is CASSKGQGIQYF.

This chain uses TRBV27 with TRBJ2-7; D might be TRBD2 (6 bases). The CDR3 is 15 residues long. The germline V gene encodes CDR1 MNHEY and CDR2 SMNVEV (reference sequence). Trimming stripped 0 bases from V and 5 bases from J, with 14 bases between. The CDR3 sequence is CASSLSGAGLHEQYF. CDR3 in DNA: TGTGCCAGCAGTTTATCAGGCGCGGGGTTGCACGAGCAGTACTTC.

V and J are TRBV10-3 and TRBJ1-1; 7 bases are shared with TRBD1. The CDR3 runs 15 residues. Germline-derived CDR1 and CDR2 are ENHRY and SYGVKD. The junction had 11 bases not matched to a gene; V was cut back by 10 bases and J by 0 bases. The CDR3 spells CATGDSRVMNTEAFF. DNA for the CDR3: TGTGCCACGGGGGACAGTCGGGTCATGAACACTGAAGCTTTCTTT.

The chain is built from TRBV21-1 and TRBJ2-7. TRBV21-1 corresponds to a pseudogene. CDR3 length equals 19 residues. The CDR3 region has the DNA TGTGCCAGCAGCAAACTCGGCAGAAACTCCAAGATAACGCTCTACGAGCAGTACTTC. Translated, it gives CASSKLGRNSKITLYEQYF.

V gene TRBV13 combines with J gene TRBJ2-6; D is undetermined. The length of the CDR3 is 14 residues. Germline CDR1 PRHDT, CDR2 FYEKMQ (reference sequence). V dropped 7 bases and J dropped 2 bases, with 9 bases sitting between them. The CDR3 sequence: CASTRSAGANVLTF. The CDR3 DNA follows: TGTGCCAGCACCCGGTCGGCTGGGGCCAACGTCCTGACTTTC.

CDR3 nucleotides: TGTGCCAGTAGTAAACAGGGTGGCAATCAGCCCCAGCATTTT. Its translation is CASSKQGGNQPQHF. The rearrangement uses TRBV19 and TRBJ1-5, with a tentative D call TRBD1 (6 bases). Germline V lookup: CDR1 LNHDA, CDR2 SQIVND (reference sequence). This CDR3 contains 14 residues. V was clipped by 4 bases and J by 2 bases, with 9 bases between them.

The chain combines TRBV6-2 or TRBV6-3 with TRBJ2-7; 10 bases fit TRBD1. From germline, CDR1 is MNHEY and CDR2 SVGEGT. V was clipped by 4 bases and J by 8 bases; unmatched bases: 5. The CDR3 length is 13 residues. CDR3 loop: CASSSGQGSKQYF. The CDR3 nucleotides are TGTGCCAGCAGTTCGGGACAGGGGTCGAAGCAGTACTTC.

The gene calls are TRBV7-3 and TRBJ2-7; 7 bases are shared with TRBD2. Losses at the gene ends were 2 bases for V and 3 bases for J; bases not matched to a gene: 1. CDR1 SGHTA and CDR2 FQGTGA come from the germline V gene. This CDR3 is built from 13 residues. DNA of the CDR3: TGTGCCAGCAGCTTAGGGACTAACTACGAGCAGTACTTC. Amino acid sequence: CASSLGTNYEQYF.

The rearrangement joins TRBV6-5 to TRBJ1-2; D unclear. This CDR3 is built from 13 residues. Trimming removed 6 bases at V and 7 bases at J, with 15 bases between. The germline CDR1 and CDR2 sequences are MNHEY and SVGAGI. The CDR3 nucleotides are TGTGCCAGCAGACCCCCGCAGGTAGTTGGCTACACCTTC. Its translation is CASRPPQVVGYTF.

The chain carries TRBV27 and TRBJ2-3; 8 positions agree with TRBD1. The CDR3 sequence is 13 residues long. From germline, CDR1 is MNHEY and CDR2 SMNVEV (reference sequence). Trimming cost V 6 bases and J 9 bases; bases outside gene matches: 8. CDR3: CASSPQGAGTQYF. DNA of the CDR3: TGTGCCAGCAGCCCGCAGGGGGCAGGGACGCAGTATTTT.

CDR3 in DNA: TGTGCCAGCACCACGGGCGGGTACACAGATACGCAGTATTTT. Its protein is CASTTGGYTDTQYF. The gene calls are TRBV5-6 and TRBJ2-3; D is perhaps TRBD2 (5 bases). V was cut by 6 bases and J by 2 bases, with 13 bases left in between. The CDR3 length is 14 residues. Germline CDR1 SGHDT, CDR2 YYEEEE.

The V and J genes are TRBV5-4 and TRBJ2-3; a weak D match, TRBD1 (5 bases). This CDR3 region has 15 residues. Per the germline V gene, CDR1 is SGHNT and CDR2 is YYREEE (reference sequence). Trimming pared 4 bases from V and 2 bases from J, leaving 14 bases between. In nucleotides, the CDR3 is TGTGCCAGCAGCCCGAGCCGACAGACCACAGATACGCAGTATTTT. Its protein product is CASSPSRQTTDTQYF. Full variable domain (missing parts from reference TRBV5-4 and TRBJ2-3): ETGVTQSPTHLIKTRGQQVTLRCSSQSGHNTVSWYQQALGQGPQFIFQYYREEENGRGNFPPRFSGLQFPNYSSELNVNALELDDSALYLCASSPSRQTTDTQYFGPGTRLTVL.

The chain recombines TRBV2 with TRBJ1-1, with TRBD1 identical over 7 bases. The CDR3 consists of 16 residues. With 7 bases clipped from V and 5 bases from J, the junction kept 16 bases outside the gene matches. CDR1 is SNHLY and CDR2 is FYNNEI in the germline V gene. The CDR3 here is CASTSDRTGKLTEAFF. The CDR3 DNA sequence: TGTGCCAGCACTTCAGACCGGACAGGCAAGCTAACTGAAGCTTTCTTT.

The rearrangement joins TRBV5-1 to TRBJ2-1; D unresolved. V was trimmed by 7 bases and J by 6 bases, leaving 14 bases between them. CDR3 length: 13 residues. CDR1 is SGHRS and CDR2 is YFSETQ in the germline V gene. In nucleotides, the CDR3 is TGCGCCAGCGCCTCCTTCGGCTCCAATGAGCAGTTCTTC. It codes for CASASFGSNEQFF. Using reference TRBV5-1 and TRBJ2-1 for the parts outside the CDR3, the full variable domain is KAGVTQTPRYLIKTRGQQVTLSCSPISGHRSVSWYQQTPGQGLQFLFEYFSETQRNKGNFPGRFSGRQFSNSRSEMNVSTLELGDSALYLCASASFGSNEQFFGPGTRLTVL.